One T cell receptor beta chain is described in this entry. The data are from a study of OX40 agonist ivuxolimab in advanced cancers. Looking at the study overall: Patients received ivuxolimab, an agonistic anti-OX40 (CD134) antibody. Prior anti-PD-1, anti-PD-L1 or anti-CTLA-4 therapy was allowed; roughly 40% had some.

TCRdb's copy holds only in-frame clones and misses some; the assay was immunoSEQ multiplex PCR. The sample holds tens of thousands of clones; roughly 94% are singletons and the top ten take about 10%. This CDR3 has 14 residues. Trimming took off 6 bases at V and 5 bases at J, with 13 bases between the two ends. Germline V CDR1 and CDR2: MRHNA, SNTAGT. Sequencing was performed on CD4+ or CD8+ T cells sorted from blood, taken in a trial of the OX40 agonist ivuxolimab. This sequence was found in an adult with an advanced solid tumor such as melanoma, head and neck, liver or kidney cancer. V is TRBV6-4 and J is TRBJ2-2; a weak D match, TRBD1 (6 bases). As DNA, the CDR3 is TGTGCCAGCAGGAGGACAGTTGAAACCGGGGAGCTGTTTTTT. Translated, it gives CASRRTVETGELFF.